The source of this T cell receptor beta chain is a study of regulatory T cells in long-lasting Graves disease. Germline assignment: CDR1 MNHNS and CDR2 SASEGT. Trimming stripped 8 bases from V and 1 base from J, with 11 bases between. The CDR3 sequence is 13 residues long. This clonotype was observed many times. Time point here: persistent/refractory GD, antithyroid drugs over 5 years with positive TRAb. There was RNA extracted from PBMCs, and the TCR library was made from it. The authors built TCR beta libraries using iRepertoire HTBI primers and Arm-PCR of CDR3 regions. TCRdb analysed the multiplex PCR reads with MiXCR anew, one entry per CDR3 protein. Among 430,000 or so distinct CDR3 sequences listed, 21% were seen once.

This sequence was found in a female donor with Graves disease. The sample in question was peripheral blood mononuclear cells (PBMCs), obtained when the disease was refractory, from a patient treated with antithyroid drugs. This rearrangement joins TRBV6-1 to TRBJ1-1; D unresolved. CDR3 bases: TGTGCCAGCGGGCCGGCGGGGAACACTGAAGCTTTCTTT. This translates into CASGPAGNTEAFF.